The clone carrying this T cell receptor beta chain was observed a few times. The target antigen is unknown. The sample belongs to a study of blood T cells in healthy people across ages. Study-wide results and limits: Leaving the PBMCs unsorted stopped any conclusive comparison of naive versus antigen-experienced cells. Getting older went along with TCR beta diversity per million T cells dropping roughly linearly.

A second about 7 to 12 cycle PCR used barcoded and J-beta primers. TCRdb used MiXCR to reprocess the 5' RACE reads, holding one entry per CDR3 protein. The sample contains 600,000 or so distinct CDR3 sequences, around a fifth of which appear only once. Sample donors were healthy Caucasian individuals that came from Russia, aged about 6 to 95. Per sample, a minimum of 6 million PBMCs were isolated. This clonotype was sampled from a man in his 70s in good health. Sequenced material: blood.

CDR3 DNA: TGTGCCAGCAGGACAGGGAATCAGCCCCAGCATTTT. It translates to CASRTGNQPQHF. This chain links TRBV6-1 with TRBJ1-5; TRBD1 agrees at 7 bases. The germline gives CDR1 MNHNS, CDR2 SASEGT. This CDR3 is built from 12 residues. V lost 6 bases to trimming and J lost 4 bases; unmatched junction nucleotides: 0.